This T cell receptor beta chain was recovered during a study of shared clonotypes between healthy human individuals (TCRdb year 2020). A note on the overall study: The cohort comprised two women and a few men aged 18 to 49 years. Between about 0.85 and 8.9 billion PBMCs per donor were obtained by leukapheresis. Libraries were prepared and TCR repertoires were sequenced by different laboratories using diverse techniques, in order to increase sequencing depth and limit assay-specific biases. For each donor, CD4 naive and CD4 memory were each run on three plates, CD8 naive on two plates, and CD8 memory on one plate. To estimate repertoire size and how much clonotype sharing occurs between individuals, the study deeply sequenced the blood TCR repertoires of 5 or 6 healthy adults. General study outcomes and caveats: Based on pairwise subsampling, the degree of clonotype sharing among donors was expected to be affected by sequencing depth. Because the study included only a small number of donors, the genetic and exposure-history diversity represented was limited. Compared with non-shared clonotypes, clonotypes shared by all four sorted-subset donors had higher generation probabilities. Estimated clonotype richness was generally larger for naive than for memory subsets. Rarefaction of sorted-subset datasets indicated incomplete sequencing despite the large sequencing depth. Across a handful of donors, around 5.4% of naive CD4, approximately 3.6% of naive CD8, under 2.5% of memory CD4, and under 0.45% of memory CD8 clonotypes were shared. Sampling was restricted to blood, and TCR repertoires in tissues likely differ from the TCR repertoires found in blood.

Regarding this clone: Its antigen is currently not known. No quality values exist for individual bases; no much larger clone is one base distant.

Using the deep immunoSEQ assay, TCR CDR3 regions were amplified from genomic DNA by multiplex PCR. Extracted genomic DNA from each cell subset was spread evenly across all wells of several immunoSEQ 96-well plates, with each plate serving as a replicate. For sorted subsets, approximately 190 ng of genomic DNA, equivalent to some 30,000 T cell genomes, went into each replicate PCR. The purified libraries were quantified using a Qubit 3.0 fluorometer, sized with a Bioanalyzer 2100, and then quantified again using the KAPA Library Quantification kit. Every immunoSEQ 96-well plate was sequenced on a separate single-read 150-cycle Illumina NextSeq 550 flow cell. As for the original processing: Because the immunoSEQ output included only junctional sequences and no quality scores, the filtering could not be the same as the filtering used for full-length reads. Sequences were annotated with PyIR, a Python wrapper for IgBLAST v1.9, using IMGT germline references to assign V/J genes and CDR3. Reads were filtered out if the reads had weak V/J assignments (E-value above 1e-6), no CDR3, stop codons, out-of-frame junctions, or ambiguous translated residues. V3J clonotypes were defined as sequences sharing an identical inferred V gene, J gene, and CDR3 amino acid sequence. Percentage overlap between repertoires was calculated by dividing the number of shared unique clonotypes by the size of the smaller repertoire. Three approaches were used to assess repertoire richness: RTK rarefaction, the Chao1 estimator, and Recon v2.1 estimates of unobserved clonotypes. Generation probabilities were computed with OLGA for all TCRbeta clonotypes obtained by the gDNA method from several donors. TCRdb limited this immuneACCESS table to in-frame rearrangements with V and J called. A share of clones is missing; checked studies link under half to unresolved V genes, and the rest is unexplained. Clone size and the V and J calls come from that table; the DNA yielded D and trimming. Counted in this sample were 2 million to 3 million clones; around 90% of them appeared once. Over 0.12% of the sample belongs to the ten largest clones.

Donors were healthy HIV-negative adults with no recently reported acute infections or vaccinations. Every donor was a Caucasian adult living in Nashville, Tennessee, USA. Magnetic negative selection was used to enrich CD4+ T cells, after which naive cells were positively selected on CD45RA and the negative fraction became the memory subset. Blood was obtained by leukapheresis, after which PBMCs were separated by Ficoll-Histopaque density gradient centrifugation and cryopreserved in liquid nitrogen vapor phase. Analytical flow cytometry was used to check the purity and quantity of every magnetically sorted T cell population. Each sorted fraction had its genomic DNA isolated and then quantified by UV absorbance on a Nanodrop 2000c. The CDR1 and CDR2 encoded by the germline V gene are MDHEN and SYDVKM. Measured from the cysteine to the phenylalanine, the CDR3 is 16 residues long. Just the 48-base CDR3 DNA is kept, in frame starting at base 1. Relative to germline, V is missing 3 bases and J is missing 2 bases, with 8 bases of the junction outside any gene match.

The clonotype was recovered from a man younger than 35 in good health. The chain joins TRBV28 to TRBJ2-7; the central 9 bases match TRBD2. The sample consisted of naive CD4+ T cells sorted from blood. Taken with the paper, the label for cell subset or site translates to: CD45RA+ positively selected. The CDR3 corresponds to CASSLMVAGAPYEQYF. The DNA sequence follows: TGTGCCAGCAGTTTGATGGTAGCGGGGGCCCCCTACGAGCAGTACTTC.